These 26 T cell receptor beta chains came from one sample sequenced in a study of blood T cell repertoires in COVID-19. The table came from immunoSEQ multiplex PCR; TCRdb's copy has only in-frame clones and leaves some out. The repertoire consists of about 170,000 clones, with around 85% occurring once and the leading ten covering approximately 1.1%. Sequencing was carried out using peripheral blood. The source of these receptors is a man between 60 and 75 years old who had recovered from COVID-19.

This rearrangement joins TRBV19 to TRBJ2-3, with TRBD2 identical over 11 bases. The J segment lost 6 bases and the V segment lost 4 bases, leaving 12 bases of the junction unmatched. CDR3 length: 17 residues. CDR1 LNHDA and CDR2 SQIVND come from the germline V gene (reference sequence). CDR3: CASSTLRSGGAYDTQYF. CDR3 in DNA: TGTGCCAGTAGTACCCTGCGTAGCGGGGGGGCCTATGATACGCAGTATTTT.

This chain uses TRBV5-8 with TRBJ1-6; a weak D match, TRBD1 (5 bases). V was pared by 1 base and J by 7 bases, with 6 bases between. In germline, CDR1 is SGHTS, CDR2 YDEGEE. This CDR3 spans 13 amino acids. The CDR3 here is CASSLRGNSPLHF. The CDR3 bases are TGTGCCAGCAGCTTGCGGGGGAATTCACCCCTCCACTTT.

V gene TRBV24-1 combines with J gene TRBJ2-5, with 8 bases lining up with TRBD2. The CDR3 length is 16 residues. Per germline, CDR1 KGHDR and CDR2 SFDVKD. V was pared by 4 bases and J by 5 bases, with 11 bases of the junction left unmatched. The CDR3 DNA sequence: TGTGCCACCAGTGACACGGGACTAGGGAGGAGGGAGACCCAGTACTTC. Amino acids: CATSDTGLGRRETQYF.

The rearrangement joins TRBV6-1 to TRBJ1-6, with a possible D match to TRBD1 (5 bases). The CDR3 is 15 amino acids. Germline loops: CDR1 MNHNS, CDR2 SASEGT. The V end was cut by 2 bases, the J end by 5 bases, with 10 bases between. CDR3 DNA: TGTGCCAGCAGTGAACAGGGAGGCAATAATTCACCCCTCCACTTT. Residues: CASSEQGGNNSPLHF.

The chain links TRBV10-3 to TRBJ1-4, with no clear D. Germline CDR1 and CDR2: ENHRY and SYGVKD. Trimming shortened V by 0 bases and J by 0 bases, and 8 bases separated the two germline ends. The CDR3 runs to 16 residues. In nucleotides, the CDR3 is TGTGCCATCAGTGAGTCCCCAGAAGCAACTAATGAAAAACTGTTTTTT. Translating it yields CAISESPEATNEKLFF.

The V gene is TRBV6-2 or TRBV6-3, the J gene TRBJ2-5; 8 bases agree with TRBD1. Germline V CDR1 and CDR2: MNHEY, SVGEGT. The CDR3 extends over 15 amino acids. The ends lost 1 base at V and 4 bases at J; junction bases unmatched: 5. CDR3 nucleotides: TGTGCCAGCAGTTACTGGAACAGGGGGTTAGAGACCCAGTACTTC. Protein product: CASSYWNRGLETQYF.

The chain combines TRBV24-1 with TRBJ2-7; D gene ambiguous. This CDR3 has 12 amino acids. From germline, CDR1 is KGHDR and CDR2 SFDVKD. V was shortened by 5 bases and J by 5 bases, with 9 bases between the two germline ends. CDR3 sequence: CATSAGLDEQYF. CDR3 sequence (DNA): TGTGCCACCAGTGCCGGGTTAGACGAGCAGTACTTC.

This rearrangement joins TRBV7-2 to TRBJ2-3; TRBD1 might be the D (6 bases). CDR1 and CDR2 (germline): SGHTA, FQGNSA. The CDR3 runs 14 residues. CDR3 protein: CVVGGRSSTDTQYF. In DNA form, the CDR3 reads TGTGTCGTTGGGGGCCGCTCCTCCACAGATACGCAGTATTTT. Drawing the rest from reference TRBV7-2 and TRBJ2-3, the complete variable domain is GAGVSQSPSNKVTEKGKDVELRCDPISGHTALYWYRQSLGQGLEFLIYFQGNSAPDKSGLPSDRFSAERTGGSVSTLTIQRTQQEDSAVYLCVVGGRSSTDTQYFGPGTRLTVL.

The chain links TRBV5-5 to TRBJ2-6; 10 positions match TRBD1. Per the germline V gene, CDR1 is SGHKS and CDR2 is YYEKEE (reference sequence). J was trimmed by 0 bases and V by 4 bases; bases with no gene match: 13. The CDR3 has 20 residues. This CDR3 reads CASSPGQGVNFLSGANVLTF. The DNA of the CDR3 is TGTGCCAGCAGCCCCGGACAGGGGGTGAATTTCCTCTCTGGGGCCAACGTCCTGACTTTC.

The chain recombines TRBV30 with TRBJ1-3; D possibly corresponds to TRBD1 (6 bases). Germline V gives CDR1 GTSNPN, CDR2 SVGIG (reference sequence). Trimming took off 4 bases at V and 5 bases at J, with 15 bases between the two ends. The CDR3 has 14 amino acids. The CDR3 sequence is CAWTHRESRNTIYF. CDR3 bases: TGTGCCTGGACCCACAGGGAATCAAGAAACACCATATATTTT.

The chain employs TRBV4-2 and TRBJ2-7; 10 bases are shared with TRBD2. The CDR3 totals 18 residues. The junction had 16 bases not matched to a gene; V was cut back by 1 base and J by 7 bases. Germline assignment: CDR1 LGHNA and CDR2 YNFKEQ. CDR3 nucleotides: TGTGCCAGCAGCCAAGGGATTCGGGTAGCGGGGGGCCTCCAGGAGCAGTACTTC. It translates to CASSQGIRVAGGLQEQYF.

The rearrangement links TRBV13 to TRBJ2-2; no definite D call. The length of the CDR3 is 12 residues. Germline-derived CDR1 and CDR2 are PRHDT and FYEKMQ (reference sequence). V was cut by 2 bases and J by 6 bases, with 4 bases left in between. Here the CDR3 reads CASSLSAGELFF. DNA for the CDR3: TGTGCCAGCAGCTTATCGGCCGGGGAGCTGTTTTTT.

This chain connects TRBV19 to TRBJ2-7; possibly TRBD1 for D (6 bases). Germline V gives CDR1 LNHDA, CDR2 SQIVND (reference sequence). This CDR3 comprises 17 residues. Trimming shortened V by 4 bases and J by 1 base, and 20 bases separated the two germline ends. CDR3 DNA: TGTGCCAGTAGTACGACTCCGGGACATCAGCGGTCCTACGAGCAGTACTTC. Translation: CASSTTPGHQRSYEQYF.

Only a few counts were recorded for this clone. The chain carries TRBV7-9 and TRBJ1-5; 7 bases map to TRBD1. The germline V gene encodes CDR1 SEHNR and CDR2 FQNEAQ (reference sequence). V shed 4 bases and J 4 bases; nucleotides not matched to a gene: 7. This CDR3 spans 15 amino acids. The CDR3 nucleotides are TGTGCCAGCAGCTCACAGGGGAGTGGGAATCAGCCCCAGCATTTT. Translating gives CASSSQGSGNQPQHF.

This clone was detected only once. The rearrangement uses TRBV18 and TRBJ1-1, with 7 bases aligning to TRBD1. The V gene end was trimmed by 3 bases and the J gene end by 4 bases; junction bases not matched to a gene: 2. CDR1 and CDR2 from the germline V gene are KGHSH and LQKENI. This CDR3 region has 13 residues. The CDR3 protein is CASSPGQLTEAFF. CDR3 coding DNA: TGTGCCAGCTCACCGGGACAGCTCACTGAAGCTTTCTTT.

V gene TRBV5-5 combines with J gene TRBJ1-1, with 11 bases fitting TRBD1. J gave up 5 bases and V 3 bases, and 3 bases lay outside the gene matches. Germline V gives CDR1 SGHKS, CDR2 YYEKEE (reference sequence). The CDR3 extends over 14 amino acids. CDR3 loop: CASSWDRGRTEAFF. CDR3 in DNA: TGTGCCAGCAGCTGGGACAGGGGGAGGACTGAAGCTTTCTTT.

The chain joins TRBV3-1 (or the pseudogene TRBV3-2) to TRBJ2-3; 10 bases line up with TRBD1. CDR3 length: 15 residues. Trimming at V came to 3 bases and at J to 4 bases, leaving 4 bases not matched to a gene. CDR1 and CDR2 from the germline V gene are LGHDT and YNNKEL (reference sequence). DNA of the CDR3: TGTGCCAGCAGCCAGGTGGACAGGGGGGCAGATACGCAGTATTTT. Its protein is CASSQVDRGADTQYF.

This clone has a single count. V and J are TRBV7-2 and TRBJ1-4; the D gene is possibly TRBD1 (5 bases). V was clipped by 5 bases and J by 10 bases, with 20 bases between them. This CDR3 contains 15 residues. In germline, CDR1 is SGHTA, CDR2 FQGNSA. The CDR3 DNA is TGTGCCAGCAGCCTTGGGGGGGGAAGGGGACTAAAACTGTTTTTT. This sequence encodes CASSLGGGRGLKLFF.

V and J are TRBV13 and TRBJ2-5; D not certain. V shed 5 bases and J shed 4 bases, with 5 bases lying between them. The CDR3 spans 11 residues. Germline lookup yields CDR1 PRHDT and CDR2 FYEKMQ (reference sequence). The CDR3, as DNA: TGTGCCAGCAGCGCGAGAGAGACCCAGTACTTC. It is translated as CASSARETQYF.

The rearrangement links TRBV4-1 to TRBJ2-2; 7 bases map to TRBD2. Germline V gives CDR1 MGHRA, CDR2 YSYEKL. This CDR3 is 16 amino acids long. With V trimmed by 1 base and J by 13 bases, 15 bases remained unmatched. CDR3 protein: CASSQAPGGGYQRLFF. Written as DNA, the CDR3 is TGCGCCAGCAGCCAAGCCCCAGGCGGGGGATATCAGAGGCTGTTTTTT.

The chain links TRBV5-6 to TRBJ1-2; maybe TRBD1 (5 bases). The CDR3 length is 14 residues. Trimming left V 4 bases short and J 3 bases short, with 13 bases between. CDR1 and CDR2 (germline): SGHDT, YYEEEE. CDR3 bases: TGTGCCAGCAGCGAAACAGGAGTCGACTATGGCTACACCTTC. Its protein product is CASSETGVDYGYTF.

This chain joins TRBV9 and TRBJ2-3; TRBD2 aligns across 7 bases. The V segment lost 3 bases and the J segment 6 bases; nucleotides outside the gene matches: 4. This CDR3 has 13 residues. Germline loops: CDR1 SGDLS, CDR2 YYNGEE. This CDR3 is CASSALGGDTQYF. The DNA of the CDR3 is TGTGCCAGCAGCGCCTTGGGGGGGGATACGCAGTATTTT.

The CDR3 is CASSSPPGQGISYEQYF. The CDR3 DNA follows: TGTGCCAGCAGCTCCCCCCCGGGGCAGGGGATCTCCTACGAGCAGTACTTC. This rearrangement joins TRBV7-2 to TRBJ2-7, with a weak D call TRBD1 (6 bases). V was shortened by 4 bases and J by 0 bases, with 19 bases between the two germline ends. CDR1 and CDR2 (germline): SGHTA, FQGNSA. CDR3 size: 17 residues.

V is TRBV2 and J is TRBJ1-2; 8 bases are shared with TRBD1. Looked up from germline, CDR1 is SNHLY and CDR2 is FYNNEI. The CDR3 covers 12 residues. With 5 bases clipped from V and 7 bases from J, the junction kept 3 bases outside the gene matches. CDR3 in DNA: TGTGCCAGCAGTTTCCAGGGGGCTGGCTACACCTTC. Translated, it gives CASSFQGAGYTF.

As for this clone: This sample includes further DNA sequences coding for the same CDR3. The chain carries TRBV9 and TRBJ2-5; TRBD1 agrees at 7 bases. Trimming at V came to 4 bases and at J to 0 bases, leaving 3 bases not matched to a gene. In germline, CDR1 is SGDLS, CDR2 YYNGEE. The CDR3 totals 14 residues. The CDR3: CASSRTGDQETQYF. CDR3 coding DNA: TGTGCCAGCAGCAGAACAGGGGACCAAGAGACCCAGTACTTC.

This chain connects TRBV5-1 to TRBJ2-3, with 9 bases fitting TRBD2. This CDR3 has 17 residues. Germline values: CDR1 SGHRS, CDR2 YFSETQ. V gave up 0 bases and J gave up 3 bases; unmatched junction bases: 8. The CDR3, as DNA: TGCGCCAGCAGCTTGGAATCTAGCGGGGATGGGACAGATACGCAGTATTTT. It specifies CASSLESSGDGTDTQYF.